These 27 T cell receptor beta chains share one sample of origin, sequenced in a study of T-cell memory formation after mild COVID-19. TCRdb recomputed calls from the 5' RACE reads with MiXCR, one row per CDR3 protein. The sample has approximately 300,000 distinct CDR3 sequences; about 16% are singletons. The sample taken for sequencing was PBMCs or a T cell subset sorted from them (not recorded which). These receptors came from a young man who had mild COVID-19 (a few samples of this study predate the infection). Cell type and time point are not known.

The J gene is TRBJ2-2, the V gene TRBV5-4; possibly TRBD2 for D (5 bases). Trimming removed 4 bases from V and 5 bases from J, with 15 bases in between. This CDR3 spans 15 amino acids. Germline values: CDR1 SGHNT, CDR2 YYREEE (reference sequence). CDR3 nucleotides: TGTGCCAGCAGCCCCAACCCGGGGTCAACCGGGGAGCTGTTTTTT. Residues: CASSPNPGSTGELFF.

This clonotype was seen repeatedly, ten times or more. V is TRBV9 and J is TRBJ1-2; maybe TRBD1 (5 bases). This CDR3 spans 15 amino acids. The ends were cut back, 3 bases at V and 0 bases at J, with 12 bases in the middle. CDR1 and CDR2 from the germline V gene are SGDLS and YYNGEE. Here the CDR3 reads CASSAQGSPNYGYTF. In nucleotides, the CDR3 is TGTGCCAGCAGCGCCCAGGGTTCCCCTAACTATGGCTACACCTTC.

There are many counts of this clonotype. This chain uses TRBV11-2 with TRBJ2-3; a possible D gene is TRBD2 (6 bases). Germline CDR1 and CDR2: SGHAT and FQNNGV. V lost 3 bases and J 4 bases, leaving 8 bases between the germline ends. The CDR3 runs 13 residues. The CDR3 loop is CASSFTGADTQYF. CDR3 nucleotide sequence: TGTGCCAGCAGCTTCACGGGGGCAGATACGCAGTATTTT. Complete variable domain (other parts from reference TRBV11-2 and TRBJ2-3): EAGVAQSPRYKIIEKRQSVAFWCNPISGHATLYWYQQILGQGPKLLIQFQNNGVVDDSQLPKDRFSAERLKGVDSTLKIQPAKLEDSAVYLCASSFTGADTQYFGPGTRLTVL.

In its sample, this clonotype was seen once. The chain joins TRBV20-1 to TRBJ1-1, with D possibly being TRBD1 (5 bases). V lost 5 bases and J 5 bases, leaving 12 bases between the germline ends. In germline, CDR1 is DFQATT, CDR2 SNEGSKA (reference sequence). This CDR3 spans 12 amino acids. For the CDR3, the DNA is TGCAGTGCTCGGAGTCAGGGTACTGAAGCTTTCTTT. This translates into CSARSQGTEAFF.

Ten or more counts support this clonotype. The CDR3 region is CASSPTGNSNQPQHF. In DNA, the CDR3 is TGTGCCAGCAGCCCTACAGGTAATAGCAATCAGCCCCAGCATTTT. This chain links TRBV27 with TRBJ1-5; possibly TRBD1 for D (5 bases). Germline V lookup: CDR1 MNHEY, CDR2 SMNVEV (reference sequence). The CDR3 contains 15 residues. Trimming left V 6 bases short and J 0 bases short, with 12 bases between.

The V gene is TRBV29-1, the J gene TRBJ2-5, with 12 nucleotides matching TRBD2. Unmatched junction bases numbered 8, after V lost 1 base and J lost 5 bases. Looked up from germline, CDR1 is SQVTM and CDR2 is ANQGSEA. The CDR3 has 16 amino acids. Written as DNA, the CDR3 is TGCAGCGTTGAAGGGACTAGCGGGGCCTCAGGGGAGACCCAGTACTTC. This gives the protein CSVEGTSGASGETQYF.

Only a few counts were recorded for this clonotype. The V and J genes are TRBV6-1 and TRBJ1-4; D gene uncertain. Germline lookup yields CDR1 MNHNS and CDR2 SASEGT. CDR3 length equals 13 residues. Between the trimmed V and J ends, which lost 6 bases and 8 bases, there was a span of 13 bases. In DNA, the CDR3 is TGTGCCAGCAGCGCCCGGGCCGTCGAAAAACTGTTTTTT. This encodes CASSARAVEKLFF.

V and J are TRBV7-2 and TRBJ1-1; D may be TRBD1 (5 bases). Trimming stripped 5 bases from V and 5 bases from J, with 18 bases between. Germline-derived CDR1 and CDR2 are SGHTA and FQGNSA. This CDR3 has 15 residues. In nucleotides, the CDR3 is TGTGCCAGCAGCCCTTCGGGGGTCGGAGGGACTGAAGCTTTCTTT. This sequence encodes CASSPSGVGGTEAFF.

The chain employs TRBV12-3 or TRBV12-4 and TRBJ2-2; D gene uncertain. V lost 5 bases to trimming and J lost 0 bases, with 13 bases between them. CDR3 length equals 16 residues. CDR3 in DNA: TGTGCCAGCAGTCCCTTCGACGGAACGAACACCGGGGAGCTGTTTTTT. Translating it yields CASSPFDGTNTGELFF.

This clonotype was detected only a few times. The chain recombines TRBV7-8 with TRBJ1-5; TRBD1 aligns across 11 bases. CDR3 length: 14 residues. Germline V CDR1 and CDR2: SGHVS, FQNEAQ. Trimming cost V 5 bases and J 9 bases; bases outside gene matches: 6. CDR3 nucleotide sequence: TGTGCCAGCAGCCAAGGACAGGGGGCTCTGCCCCAGCATTTT. Its protein is CASSQGQGALPQHF.

There are many counts of this clonotype. The chain uses TRBV9 and TRBJ2-7, with D tentatively TRBD2 (6 bases). The CDR3 sequence is 16 residues long. V lost 3 bases and J 0 bases, leaving 16 bases between the germline ends. Germline CDR1 reads SGDLS; CDR2 reads YYNGEE. CDR3 protein: CASSESSGASSYEQYF. CDR3 in DNA: TGTGCCAGCAGCGAGAGTAGCGGTGCAAGCTCCTACGAGCAGTACTTC.

This clonotype appeared a single time. The chain is built from TRBV20-1 and TRBJ2-7; TRBD2 agrees at 14 bases. Trimming cost V 1 base and J 0 bases; bases outside gene matches: 11. Germline V gene lookup returns CDR1 DFQATT and CDR2 SNEGSKA (reference sequence). The CDR3 loop spans 19 amino acids. The CDR3 here is CSARGGSGLAGVGSYEQYV. CDR3 bases: TGCAGTGCTAGAGGAGGATCGGGACTAGCGGGGGTCGGCTCCTACGAGCAGTACGTC.

This clonotype showed up just a few times. The V call is TRBV4-1, the J call TRBJ2-7; D is uncertain. The length of the CDR3 is 15 residues. The germline V and J ends were trimmed by 1 base and 5 bases, with 15 bases remaining between them. The germline CDR1 and CDR2 sequences are MGHRA and YSYEKL. CDR3 nucleotide sequence: TGCGCCAGCAGCCAAGCTGGCAGTGTACTCCACGAGCAGTACTTC. It codes for CASSQAGSVLHEQYF.

This clonotype was found many times. The chain couples TRBV6-2 or TRBV6-3 to TRBJ2-1; TRBD1 might be the D (5 bases). The length of the CDR3 is 17 residues. V was trimmed by 0 bases and J by 1 base, leaving 13 bases between them. Germline CDR1 MNHEY, CDR2 SVGEGT. CDR3 amino acids: CASSYSIGAASYNEQFF. CDR3 nucleotide sequence: TGTGCCAGCAGTTACTCGATTGGGGCAGCATCCTACAATGAGCAGTTCTTC.

This clonotype has a count of ten or more. V usage is TRBV5-1 and J usage is TRBJ2-3; perhaps TRBD2 as D (5 bases). Between the trimmed V and J ends, which lost 4 bases and 5 bases, there was a span of 14 bases. The CDR3 length is 14 residues. Germline V lookup: CDR1 SGHRS, CDR2 YFSETQ. CDR3 sequence: CASSRSVAGDTQYF. In DNA form, the CDR3 reads TGCGCCAGCAGCCGAAGTGTTGCGGGAGATACGCAGTATTTT.

The V gene is TRBV7-2, the J gene TRBJ2-3, with D perhaps given as TRBD1 or TRBD2 (6 bases each). Trimming removed 11 bases at V and 3 bases at J, with 12 bases between. Germline-derived CDR1 and CDR2 are SGHTA and FQGNSA. CDR3 length: 12 amino acids. The CDR3 region is CASGGGTDTQYF. In nucleotides, the CDR3 is TGTGCCTCAGGAGGGGGTACAGATACGCAGTATTTT.

This chain links TRBV12-3 or TRBV12-4 with TRBJ1-5, with TRBD1 matching over 9 bases. V was pared by 5 bases and J by 5 bases, with 4 bases of the junction left unmatched. The CDR3 contains 14 residues. This chain's CDR3 is CASSQTGGDQPQHF. CDR3 nucleotide sequence: TGTGCCAGCAGTCAGACAGGGGGTGATCAGCCCCAGCATTTT.

This clonotype has at least ten counts. The V and J genes are TRBV12-3 or TRBV12-4 and TRBJ2-3; the D gene is possibly TRBD2 (6 bases). The CDR3 is 16 amino acids. V gave up 2 bases and J gave up 6 bases, with 18 bases separating them. CDR3 nucleotide sequence: TGTGCCAGCAGTTTATGGGGCGGGGTAGTAGCGGATACGCAGTATTTT. It is translated as CASSLWGGVVADTQYF.

The chain recombines TRBV12-3 or TRBV12-4 with TRBJ1-4; D remains ambiguous. Trimming removed 5 bases at V and 6 bases at J, with 13 bases between. CDR3 size: 14 residues. The CDR3 bases are TGTGCCAGCAGTCCCGATCGAGGATATGAAAAACTGTTTTTT. This codes for CASSPDRGYEKLFF.

This clonotype was counted only a few times. This chain links TRBV7-2 with TRBJ1-2; D uncertain. The CDR3 spans 13 residues. The germline CDR1 and CDR2 sequences are SGHTA and FQGNSA. V lost 5 bases and J lost 3, with 10 bases in between. The CDR3 region has the DNA TGTGCCAGCAGCGCGGGTGCCGACTATGGCTACACCTTC. It codes for CASSAGADYGYTF.

The rearrangement joins TRBV7-2 to TRBJ2-7, with D tentatively TRBD2 (5 bases). There are 14 residues in the CDR3. The germline gives CDR1 SGHTA, CDR2 FQGNSA. V was clipped by 5 bases and J by 3 bases, with 14 bases between them. The CDR3 reads CASSINYGVYEQYF. The CDR3 DNA sequence: TGTGCCAGCAGCATCAACTACGGGGTCTACGAGCAGTACTTC.

The chain carries TRBV7-2 and TRBJ1-1, with a weak D call TRBD1 (6 bases). The V gene lost 2 bases and the J gene lost 2 bases, with 9 bases spanning the gap. Germline CDR1 SGHTA, CDR2 FQGNSA. This CDR3 is built from 14 residues. The CDR3 DNA reads TGTGCCAGCAGCTTAAGGACAGATAACACTGAAGCTTTCTTT. It codes for CASSLRTDNTEAFF. Full variable domain (missing parts from reference TRBV7-2 and TRBJ1-1): GAGVSQSPSNKVTEKGKDVELRCDPISGHTALYWYRQSLGQGLEFLIYFQGNSAPDKSGLPSDRFSAERTGGSVSTLTIQRTQQEDSAVYLCASSLRTDNTEAFFGQGTRLTVV.

This clonotype has more than one count but fewer than ten. The chain recombines TRBV7-9 with TRBJ2-3; 10 positions match TRBD1. Losses at the gene ends were 3 bases for V and 1 base for J; bases not matched to a gene: 4. The CDR3 totals 16 residues. Germline values: CDR1 SEHNR, CDR2 FQNEAQ (reference sequence). This CDR3 reads CASSFGTGVRTDTQYF. For the CDR3, the DNA is TGTGCCAGCAGCTTTGGGACAGGGGTCCGCACAGATACGCAGTATTTT.

The sample holds a few counts of this clonotype. The CDR3 DNA reads as TGTGCCAGCAGCCGGGACTTCTCCGGGGAGCTGTTTTTT. It codes for CASSRDFSGELFF. The V call is TRBV6-2 or TRBV6-3, the J call TRBJ2-2, with a tentative D call TRBD2 (6 bases). V lost 6 bases to trimming and J lost 6 bases, with 11 bases between them. CDR1 is MNHEY and CDR2 is SVGEGT in the germline V gene. The CDR3 covers 13 residues.

The V gene is TRBV2, the J gene TRBJ1-2; D remains unclear. The CDR3 has 14 residues. Per germline, CDR1 SNHLY and CDR2 FYNNEI. V lost 0 bases, J lost 5 bases, and 10 bases lay in between. The DNA for the CDR3 is TGTGCCAGCAGTGAAGCGGCCAGGCAGTATGGCTACACCTTC. Translation: CASSEAARQYGYTF.

The chain uses TRBV18 and TRBJ2-7, with a possible D match to TRBD2 (5 bases). V was clipped by 3 bases and J by 7 bases, with 10 bases between them. The germline V gene encodes CDR1 KGHSH and CDR2 LQKENI. This CDR3 comprises 12 residues. CDR3 sequence (DNA): TGTGCCAGCTCACCGGGGAGAGGGGAGCAGTACGTC. Residues: CASSPGRGEQYV.

This clonotype was found a few times. The V gene is TRBV5-1, the J gene TRBJ2-3; TRBD2 matches 7 bases. The J segment lost 6 bases and the V segment lost 4 bases, leaving 8 bases of the junction unmatched. Germline CDR1 SGHRS, CDR2 YFSETQ. The CDR3 covers 14 residues. The CDR3 region is CASSQRTSGDTQYF. CDR3 nucleotide sequence: TGCGCCAGCAGCCAGCGGACTAGTGGGGATACGCAGTATTTT.